The 22 T cell receptor beta chains presented below share a single source sample, sequenced in a study of OX40 agonist ivuxolimab in advanced cancers. TCRdb's copy holds only in-frame clones and misses some; the assay was immunoSEQ multiplex PCR. The data contain tens of thousands of clones, approximately 90% of them seen just once; the ten biggest clones take up 21%. The starting material was CD4+ or CD8+ T cells sorted from blood, obtained in a trial of the OX40 agonist ivuxolimab. All receptors come from an adult with an advanced solid tumor such as melanoma, head and neck, liver or kidney cancer.

The chain recombines TRBV7-9 with TRBJ2-7; D is unresolved. CDR1 is SEHNR, CDR2 FQNEAQ, per germline (reference sequence). The V gene lost 2 bases and the J gene lost 2 bases, with 7 bases spanning the gap. The CDR3 has 13 residues. Here the CDR3 reads CASSLTEAYEQYF. The CDR3 nucleotides read TGTGCCAGCAGCTTAACGGAAGCCTACGAGCAGTACTTC. Based on the CDR3 plus reference TRBV7-9 and TRBJ2-7, the full variable domain is DTGVSQNPRHKITKRGQNVTFRCDPISEHNRLYWYRQTLGQGPEFLTYFQNEAQLEKSRLLSDRFSAERPKGSFSTLEIQRTEQGDSAMYLCASSLTEAYEQYFGPGTRLTVT.

This rearrangement joins TRBV11-2 to TRBJ2-5, with D hard to call. The germline V gene encodes CDR1 SGHAT and CDR2 FQNNGV. V dropped 1 base and J dropped 4 bases, with 1 base sitting between them. The CDR3 totals 11 residues. The CDR3 DNA follows: TGTGCCAGCAGCTTAGGAGAGACCCAGTACTTC. Amino acids: CASSLGETQYF. The full variable domain, in which reference TRBV11-2 and TRBJ2-5 provide the parts outside the CDR3, is EAGVAQSPRYKIIEKRQSVAFWCNPISGHATLYWYQQILGQGPKLLIQFQNNGVVDDSQLPKDRFSAERLKGVDSTLKIQPAKLEDSAVYLCASSLGETQYFGPGTRLLVL.

The chain joins TRBV10-3 to TRBJ2-7, with D possibly matching TRBD2 (5 bases). The germline gives CDR1 ENHRY, CDR2 SYGVKD. This CDR3 is 13 amino acids long. Trimming took 2 bases from V and 3 from J, leaving 8 bases between them. The CDR3 region is CAISEGLFYEQYF. In DNA, the CDR3 is TGTGCCATCAGTGAGGGACTCTTCTACGAGCAGTACTTC.

The chain has TRBV6-4 and TRBJ1-5; 8 nucleotides match TRBD1. With V trimmed by 0 bases and J by 0 bases, 22 bases remained unmatched. CDR1 and CDR2 (germline): MRHNA, SNTAGT. The CDR3 runs to 23 residues. The CDR3, as DNA: TGTGCCAGCAGTGACTCGTCGGGCGGGTCTCAGGGGGCCTTCTTTTATAGCAATCAGCCCCAGCATTTT. Encoded protein: CASSDSSGGSQGAFFYSNQPQHF.

The chain is built from TRBV19 and TRBJ2-7, with D possibly matching TRBD1 (5 bases). Trimming took off 4 bases at V and 6 bases at J, with 13 bases between the two ends. The germline V gene has CDR1 LNHDA and CDR2 SQIVND (reference sequence). The CDR3 contains 13 residues. CDR3 DNA: TGTGCCAGTAGTACCGGACACGGAATCGAGCAGTACTTC. Protein sequence: CASSTGHGIEQYF. Filled out from reference TRBV19 and TRBJ2-7, the complete variable domain reads DGGITQSPKYLFRKEGQNVTLSCEQNLNHDAMYWYRQDPGQGLRLIYYSQIVNDFQKGDIAEGYSVSREKKESFPLTVTSAQKNPTAFYLCASSTGHGIEQYFGPGTRLTVT.

The J gene is TRBJ2-1, the V gene TRBV28; 9 nucleotides align to TRBD1. Germline V gene sequence: CDR1 MDHEN, CDR2 SYDVKM. Trimming removed 0 bases from V and 4 bases from J; junction bases left unmatched: 10. The CDR3 extends over 18 amino acids. The CDR3 nucleotides are TGTGCCAGCAGTTTATGGGGAACCGGGACAGGGCCATACAATGAGCAGTTCTTC. Translation gives CASSLWGTGTGPYNEQFF.

This clone is a singleton in its sample. The chain links TRBV2 to TRBJ2-1; 10 nucleotides agree with TRBD1. V shed 10 bases and J 7 bases; nucleotides not matched to a gene: 10. Germline CDR1 is SNHLY and CDR2 is FYNNEI. The CDR3 extends over 14 amino acids. The CDR3 is CATGADRGWNEQFF. For the CDR3, the DNA is TGTGCCACGGGGGCGGACAGGGGGTGGAATGAGCAGTTCTTC.

The V and J genes are TRBV19 and TRBJ1-2; D is uncertain. Germline assignment: CDR1 LNHDA and CDR2 SQIVND (reference sequence). Trimming removed 10 bases from V and 3 bases from J, with 15 bases in between. CDR3 length: 13 residues. The CDR3 sequence: CATTEEAYYGYTF. The DNA of the CDR3 is TGTGCCACCACGGAAGAGGCTTACTATGGCTACACCTTC.

The chain links TRBV28 to TRBJ1-4; D possibly corresponds to TRBD1 (5 bases). This CDR3 has 15 residues. V gave up 4 bases and J gave up 7 bases, with 16 bases separating them. Germline-derived CDR1 and CDR2 are MDHEN and SYDVKM. The CDR3 DNA reads TGTGCCAGCAGTTGGAAGGGGCAAGGGAGTGAAAAACTGTTTTTT. As protein: CASSWKGQGSEKLFF.

The rearrangement joins TRBV9 to TRBJ2-5, with 7 bases fitting TRBD2. CDR3 size: 14 residues. Looked up from germline, CDR1 is SGDLS and CDR2 is YYNGEE. V lost 0 bases, J lost 4 bases, and 3 bases stayed unmatched. The CDR3 bases are TGTGCCAGCAGCGTAGCCGGGGGGTTAGAGACCCAGTACTTC. This codes for CASSVAGGLETQYF.

The genes are TRBV19 and TRBJ2-2; the match to TRBD1 covers 7 bases. The CDR3 totals 19 residues. After removal of 1 base from V and 5 bases from J, the junction contained 16 bases not matched to a gene. Germline assignment: CDR1 LNHDA and CDR2 SQIVND (reference sequence). The CDR3 loop is CASSIVVGQSLYRTGELFF. The DNA of the CDR3 is TGTGCCAGTAGTATAGTGGTGGGACAGTCCCTTTATAGAACCGGGGAGCTGTTTTTT.

The chain joins TRBV27 to TRBJ2-2; the match to TRBD1 covers 9 bases. V trimming: 4 bases; J trimming: 1 base; junction bases outside the gene matches: 4. This CDR3 region has 16 residues. Looked up from germline, CDR1 is MNHEY and CDR2 is SMNVEV (reference sequence). Here the CDR3 DNA reads TGTGCCAGCAGTTCCGGGACAGGGATGAACACCGGGGAGCTGTTTTTT. It encodes CASSSGTGMNTGELFF.

The CDR3 DNA is TGTGCCAGCAGCACTAGCGGGAGTATTGATACGCAGTATTTT. This encodes CASSTSGSIDTQYF. The chain joins TRBV9 to TRBJ2-3; 11 nucleotides agree with TRBD2. The CDR3 totals 14 residues. Germline CDR1 and CDR2: SGDLS and YYNGEE. Losses at the gene ends were 4 bases for V and 6 bases for J; bases not matched to a gene: 4.

The chain carries TRBV11-2 and TRBJ2-1; D not certain. The CDR3 loop spans 12 amino acids. With 3 bases removed from V and 4 bases from J, the gap between germline ends came to 4 bases. Germline CDR1 SGHAT, CDR2 FQNNGV. The CDR3 DNA is TGTGCCAGCAGCTTGCCGTACAATGAGCAGTTCTTC. Translated: CASSLPYNEQFF.

The chain has TRBV7-6 and TRBJ2-1; 7 bases fit TRBD2. The CDR3 consists of 14 residues. From germline, CDR1 is SGHVS and CDR2 FNYEAQ. V gave up 4 bases and J gave up 5 bases; unmatched junction bases: 5. The CDR3 DNA reads as TGTGCCAGCAGCTCTTTAGCGGGCCACAATGAGCAGTTCTTC. As protein: CASSSLAGHNEQFF.

The chain employs TRBV2 and TRBJ1-6, with 12 bases matching TRBD1. CDR1 SNHLY and CDR2 FYNNEI come from the germline V gene. The CDR3 runs to 16 residues. The trim removed 6 bases at V and 9 bases at J, leaving 9 bases unmatched. CDR3 nucleotides: TGTGCCAGCAGGACTCCGGGACAGGGGGCGAGTTCACCCCTCCACTTT. Amino acid sequence: CASRTPGQGASSPLHF.

The chain combines TRBV13 with TRBJ2-4; D possibly uses TRBD1 or TRBD2 (5 bases each). Germline V lookup: CDR1 PRHDT, CDR2 FYEKMQ (reference sequence). This CDR3 is 16 amino acids long. V lost 4 bases and J 0 bases, leaving 13 bases between the germline ends. The DNA for the CDR3 is TGTGCCAGCAGCTCGGTGGGACCGAAAGCCAAAAACATTCAGTACTTC. Its translation: CASSSVGPKAKNIQYF.

V gene TRBV9 combines with J gene TRBJ2-5; D possibly matches TRBD1 or TRBD2 (6 bases each). The CDR3 contains 13 residues. CDR1 is SGDLS and CDR2 is YYNGEE in the germline V gene. V lost 4 bases to trimming and J lost 5 bases, with 12 bases between them. In DNA, the CDR3 is TGTGCCAGCAGCTCGACTAGGGGGGAGACCCAGTACTTC. This codes for CASSSTRGETQYF.

The rearrangement uses TRBV25-1 and TRBJ2-3; TRBD1 agrees at 8 bases. The CDR3 runs 17 residues. Trimming took 1 base from V and 2 from J; bases not matched to a gene: 8. Per the germline V gene, CDR1 is MGHDK and CDR2 is SYGVNS. Here the CDR3 DNA reads TGTGCCAGCAGTGAATTAGGCTCGGACAGGGACACAGATACGCAGTATTTT. This sequence encodes CASSELGSDRDTDTQYF.

The chain links TRBV6-5 to TRBJ2-5; unclear D gene. The CDR3 covers 13 residues. V lost 4 bases and J 2 bases, leaving 8 bases between the germline ends. Germline-derived CDR1 and CDR2 are MNHEY and SVGAGI. Written as DNA, the CDR3 is TGTGCCAGCAGTTGGATCCCTCAAGAGACCCAGTACTTC. Protein sequence: CASSWIPQETQYF.

V usage is TRBV10-1 and J usage is TRBJ2-7; TRBD2 aligns across 11 bases. This CDR3 has 16 amino acids. Germline CDR1 and CDR2: WNHNN and SYGVQD (reference sequence). After removal of 3 bases from V and 4 bases from J, the junction contained 8 bases not matched to a gene. CDR3 loop: CASSDPGLAALYEQYF. The CDR3, as DNA: TGCGCCAGCAGTGACCCGGGACTAGCGGCCTTATACGAGCAGTACTTC.

CDR3 sequence: CASSVGTDTQYF. DNA of the CDR3: TGTGCCAGCAGCGTAGGCACAGATACGCAGTATTTT. V usage is TRBV9 and J usage is TRBJ2-3; D gene ambiguous. The CDR3 loop spans 12 amino acids. CDR1 and CDR2 (germline): SGDLS, YYNGEE. V was clipped by 0 bases and J by 1 base, with 0 bases between them.